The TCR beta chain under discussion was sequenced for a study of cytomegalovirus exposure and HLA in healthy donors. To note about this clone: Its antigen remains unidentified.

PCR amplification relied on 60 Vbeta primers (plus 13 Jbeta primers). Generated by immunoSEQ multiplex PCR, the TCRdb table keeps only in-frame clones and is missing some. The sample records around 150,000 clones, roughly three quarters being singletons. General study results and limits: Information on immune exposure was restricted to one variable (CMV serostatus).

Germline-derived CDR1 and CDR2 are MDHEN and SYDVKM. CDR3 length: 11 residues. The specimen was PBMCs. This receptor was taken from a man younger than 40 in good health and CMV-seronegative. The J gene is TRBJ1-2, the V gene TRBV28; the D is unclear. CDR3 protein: CISRSGYGYTF. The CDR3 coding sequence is TGTATCAGCCGATCGGGCTATGGCTACACCTTC.